Below, one T cell receptor beta chain is given with its context. The entry originates in a study of blood T cell repertoires in COVID-19. Measured with immunoSEQ multiplex PCR; TCRdb has only the in-frame clones, and not every one. The sample holds under 450,000 clones; 75% to 90% are singletons and the top ten take 7.1%. This CDR3 has 15 amino acids. Germline V lookup: CDR1 SGHNT, CDR2 YYREEE (reference sequence). V trimming: 3 bases; J trimming: 5 bases; junction bases outside the gene matches: 10. The chain combines TRBV5-4 with TRBJ1-2; the match to TRBD1 covers 7 bases. This TCR came from a woman aged 55-75 years with COVID-19, enrolled during active disease. Sequencing was performed on peripheral blood. CDR3 amino acids: CASSSILTGRYGYTF. In DNA form, the CDR3 reads TGTGCCAGCAGCTCGATATTGACAGGGAGATATGGCTACACCTTC.